The 3 T cell receptor beta chains reported below all come from one sample, sequenced in a study of CD8 T cells in Susac syndrome (dated by TCRdb to about 2019). Libraries were constructed by the immunoSEQ multiplex PCR assay. RNA was extracted using the RNeasy kit, and roughly 0.5 to 1 microgram was reverse transcribed with random hexamers. TCRdb cleaned the public reads at Q25 with fastp, built clones with MiXCR and kept in-frame beta chains. Rows with one shared CDR3 protein collapse into an entry with the most common genes and DNA. The sample table contains around 50,000 distinct CDR3 sequences; only one count was recorded for approximately 92% of them. 0.35% to 0.5% of the sample is held by the ten biggest clonotypes. What was sequenced was CD8+ T cells from PBMCs. All receptors come from a human donor in good health.

The chain is built from TRBV7-9 and TRBJ2-2, with D perhaps TRBD2 (6 bases). CDR3 size: 16 residues. CDR1 and CDR2 from the germline V gene are SEHNR and FQNEAQ (reference sequence). V lost 5 bases and J 6 bases, leaving 19 bases between the germline ends. The DNA of the CDR3 is TGTGCCAGCAGCCCAGCATTGGAGGGGATGGCCGGGGAGCTGTTTTTT. Translated: CASSPALEGMAGELFF.

Written as DNA, the CDR3 is TGTGCCAGTACCTCAGTGGTCCGTAGCGGAGCCGATTCGACTAAGCAGTTCTTC. Its protein is CASTSVVRSGADSTKQFF. The chain joins TRBV19 to TRBJ2-1; D may be TRBD2 (6 bases). The CDR3 loop spans 18 amino acids. V was pared by 7 bases and J by 11 bases, with 33 bases between. Germline-derived CDR1 and CDR2 are LNHDA and SQIVND (reference sequence). Complete variable domain (other parts from reference TRBV19 and TRBJ2-1): DGGITQSPKYLFRKEGQNVTLSCEQNLNHDAMYWYRQDPGQGLRLIYYSQIVNDFQKGDIAEGYSVSREKKESFPLTVTSAQKNPTAFYLCASTSVVRSGADSTKQFFGPGTRLTVL.

The CDR3 reads CASSLEGLLGDEQFF. In nucleotides, the CDR3 is TGCGCCAGCAGCCTCGAAGGACTTCTCGGCGATGAGCAGTTCTTC. J is TRBJ2-1 and V is TRBV4-1; the D gene is possibly TRBD2 (5 bases). The CDR3 loop spans 15 amino acids. V lost 4 bases and J lost 8, with 18 bases in between. From germline, CDR1 is MGHRA and CDR2 YSYEKL.